Below are 32 T cell receptor beta chains sequenced from a single sample in a study of shared clonotypes between healthy human individuals. Assay used: immunoSEQ multiplex PCR; TCRdb lists only in-frame clones, some missing. The sample has about 820,000 clones; roughly 92% are singletons. Only CD45RO-negative cells positively selected for CCR7 counted as naive CD8 cells, so terminally differentiated effector memory CD45RA+ cells were excluded. The sample consisted of naive CD8+ T cells sorted from blood. These receptors were obtained from a man aged 25 to 40 in good health.

This clone was observed a single time. V is TRBV6-5 and J is TRBJ1-1, with D possibly matching TRBD1 (5 bases). Germline V gives CDR1 MNHEY, CDR2 SVGAGI. The CDR3 covers 14 residues. V was cut by 0 bases and J by 1 base, with 6 bases left in between. CDR3 in amino acids: CASSYSGANTEAFF. CDR3 DNA sequence: TGTGCCAGCAGTTACTCCGGGGCGAACACTGAAGCTTTCTTT.

This chain connects TRBV5-3 to TRBJ2-3, with D perhaps assigned TRBD1 or TRBD2 (5 bases each). TRBV5-3 is an open reading frame whose function is uncertain. The V gene lost 4 bases and the J gene lost 6 bases, with 15 bases spanning the gap. The CDR3 is 14 amino acids. The CDR3 nucleotides read TGTGCCAGAAGCCTATGGGACCGCTTCGATACGCAGTATTTT. Protein product: CARSLWDRFDTQYF.

The rearrangement joins TRBV5-5 to TRBJ1-1; TRBD1 matches at 9 bases. This CDR3 is 14 amino acids long. The ends lost 4 bases at V and 8 bases at J; junction bases unmatched: 9. Germline CDR1 SGHKS, CDR2 YYEKEE (reference sequence). The chain's CDR3 is CASSLGTGFTEAFF. The CDR3 DNA follows: TGTGCCAGCAGCCTCGGGACAGGGTTTACCGAAGCTTTCTTT.

The chain carries TRBV2 and TRBJ1-1; TRBD1 might be the D (5 bases). This CDR3 comprises 17 residues. Germline V CDR1 and CDR2: SNHLY, FYNNEI. Trimming cost V 6 bases and J 0 bases, with 20 bases left between them. This CDR3 reads CASRAAGERGLNTEAFF. As DNA, the CDR3 is TGTGCCAGCAGGGCCGCGGGGGAGCGGGGACTGAACACTGAAGCTTTCTTT.

The chain combines TRBV5-1 with TRBJ1-1; possible D gene TRBD1, 5 bases. Trimming removed 0 bases at V and 3 bases at J, with 6 bases between. Germline V gene sequence: CDR1 SGHRS, CDR2 YFSETQ. This CDR3 region has 13 residues. The CDR3 protein is CASSLVQDTEAFF. In DNA form, the CDR3 reads TGCGCCAGCAGCTTGGTACAGGACACTGAAGCTTTCTTT.

The chain links TRBV4-1 to TRBJ1-1; D call uncertain. The germline V gene has CDR1 MGHRA and CDR2 YSYEKL. Trimming took off 2 bases at V and 7 bases at J, with 20 bases between the two ends. This CDR3 comprises 16 residues. The CDR3 is CASSQSPRPTSYEAFF. In nucleotides, the CDR3 is TGCGCCAGCAGCCAATCCCCGCGCCCTACTTCCTATGAAGCTTTCTTT.

The chain links TRBV7-9 to TRBJ2-1; 10 bases agree with TRBD1. The germline V gene encodes CDR1 SEHNR and CDR2 FQNEAQ (reference sequence). CDR3 length equals 14 residues. Germline trimming cut 4 bases from V and 6 bases from J; bases unmatched to any gene: 3. This chain's CDR3 is CASSSGQGPNEQFF. The CDR3 nucleotides are TGTGCCAGCAGCTCGGGACAGGGGCCCAATGAGCAGTTCTTC. Based on the CDR3 plus reference TRBV7-9 and TRBJ2-1, the full variable domain is DTGVSQNPRHKITKRGQNVTFRCDPISEHNRLYWYRQTLGQGPEFLTYFQNEAQLEKSRLLSDRFSAERPKGSFSTLEIQRTEQGDSAMYLCASSSGQGPNEQFFGPGTRLTVL.

V is TRBV4-3 and J is TRBJ1-5; D not certain. Trimming left V 0 bases short and J 3 bases short, with 6 bases between. CDR1 is LGHNA and CDR2 is YSLEER in the germline V gene. The CDR3 runs 14 residues. In DNA form, the CDR3 reads TGCGCCAGCAGCCAAGATCACTCCAATCAGCCCCAGCATTTT. Its translation: CASSQDHSNQPQHF.

The chain carries TRBV7-9 and TRBJ1-2; D unresolved. This CDR3 spans 14 amino acids. With 5 bases removed from V and 2 bases from J, the gap between germline ends came to 12 bases. Looked up from germline, CDR1 is SEHNR and CDR2 is FQNEAQ (reference sequence). CDR3 bases: TGTGCCAGCAGCACGTCACAGTCAAACTATGGCTACACCTTC. Its translation is CASSTSQSNYGYTF.

V and J are TRBV4-3 and TRBJ2-7, with D possibly being TRBD2 (5 bases). Trimming took off 0 bases at V and 3 bases at J, with 12 bases between the two ends. The CDR3 runs to 15 residues. CDR1 is LGHNA and CDR2 is YSLEER in the germline V gene. DNA for the CDR3: TGCGCCAGCAGCCAAGAAGTCTCCGCGGGCTACGAGCAGTACTTC. Translating gives CASSQEVSAGYEQYF.

Concerning this clone itself: The junction departs from germline at one end; a sequencing error may be responsible. The chain joins TRBV4-1 to TRBJ2-1; TRBD2 matches 10 bases. Germline V lookup: CDR1 MGHRA, CDR2 YSYEKL. The CDR3 extends over 14 amino acids. The CDR3 DNA sequence: TGCGCCAGCAGCTCCCGCCGGACTAGCGGACATCCGCTCTTC. This encodes CASSSRRTSGHPLF.

The chain combines TRBV28 with TRBJ2-3, with D possibly being TRBD1 (5 bases). Germline-derived CDR1 and CDR2 are MDHEN and SYDVKM. This CDR3 has 18 amino acids. V lost 2 bases, J lost 1 base, and 19 bases lay in between. The CDR3 region is CASSLIGRPDRRTDTQYF. The CDR3 DNA follows: TGTGCCAGCAGTTTAATTGGGCGGCCAGACAGACGCACAGATACGCAGTATTTT.

This sequence joins TRBV29-1 and TRBJ2-2; 9 nucleotides line up with TRBD2. Trimming cost V 4 bases and J 5 bases; bases outside gene matches: 8. In germline, CDR1 is SQVTM, CDR2 ANQGSEA. The CDR3 contains 15 residues. The CDR3 region has the DNA TGCAGCGTTGTCGGGACTAGCCGAACAACCGGGGAGCTGTTTTTT. This encodes CSVVGTSRTTGELFF.

This clone was recorded once. The junction shows a germline mismatch at one end, possibly a read error. The chain carries TRBV7-7 and TRBJ2-7; D possibly uses TRBD1 or TRBD2 (5 bases each). Germline values: CDR1 SSHAT, CDR2 FNYEAQ (reference sequence). The CDR3 runs 14 residues. The CDR3 nucleotides are TGTGCTAGCAGCTTAGCTGAGGGGTCCCACGAGCAGTACTTC. It yields the protein CASSLAEGSHEQYF.

The V and J genes are TRBV29-1 and TRBJ2-7, with 9 bases matching TRBD2. Germline trimming cut 7 bases from V and 7 bases from J; bases unmatched to any gene: 11. The CDR3 runs 13 residues. In germline, CDR1 is SQVTM, CDR2 ANQGSEA. CDR3 nucleotide sequence: TGCAGCGCCGAAAGTGCGGGAGGGAGAGAGCAGTACTTC. Its protein product is CSAESAGGREQYF.

The chain combines TRBV27 with TRBJ2-1; tentatively, D is TRBD1 (5 bases). The CDR3 is 13 residues long. CDR1 and CDR2 from the germline V gene are MNHEY and SMNVEV (reference sequence). Trimming took off 4 bases at V and 9 bases at J, with 13 bases between the two ends. This CDR3 reads CASSYGADSEQFF. Written as DNA, the CDR3 is TGTGCCAGCAGTTATGGGGCGGATAGTGAGCAGTTCTTC.

In its sample, this clone was seen once. The chain is built from TRBV7-3 and TRBJ2-2; TRBD1 agrees at 7 bases. This CDR3 is 16 amino acids long. The germline gives CDR1 SGHTA, CDR2 FQGTGA. J lost 6 bases, V lost 3 bases, and 10 bases had no gene match. The CDR3 reads CASSFSGTGVAGELFF. The CDR3, as DNA: TGTGCCAGCAGCTTTTCCGGTACAGGGGTAGCCGGGGAGCTGTTTTTT. The full variable domain, with the rest looked up from reference TRBV7-3 and TRBJ2-2, is GAGVSQTPSNKVTEKGKYVELRCDPISGHTALYWYRQSLGQGPEFLIYFQGTGAADDSGLPNDRFFAVRPEGSVSTLKIQRTERGDSAVYLCASSFSGTGVAGELFFGEGSRLTVL.

The chain links TRBV25-1 to TRBJ1-5; D uncertain. V lost 5 bases, J lost 0 bases, and 8 bases lay in between. This CDR3 region has 14 residues. The germline V gene has CDR1 MGHDK and CDR2 SYGVNS. The DNA of the CDR3 is TGTGCCAGCAGTCAAGGGAATAGCAATCAGCCCCAGCATTTT. Its protein product is CASSQGNSNQPQHF.

CDR3 amino acids: CASSFIQGARTEAFF. The CDR3 bases are TGTGCCAGCAGCTTTATACAGGGGGCGCGCACTGAAGCTTTCTTT. V and J are TRBV5-4 and TRBJ1-1; 9 bases are a match to TRBD1. The CDR3 extends over 15 amino acids. Germline values: CDR1 SGHNT, CDR2 YYREEE (reference sequence). V dropped 2 bases and J dropped 4; count of bases not matched to a gene: 6.

The rearrangement joins TRBV6-9 to TRBJ2-4; D remains ambiguous. Per germline, CDR1 MNHGY and CDR2 SVAAGI. CDR3 length equals 16 residues. The V end was cut by 6 bases, the J end by 0 bases, with 15 bases between. The CDR3 nucleotides are TGTGCCAGCAGCCAGGACCGCTTCTCAGCCAAAAACATTCAGTACTTC. Translating gives CASSQDRFSAKNIQYF.

In DNA form, the CDR3 reads TGTGCCTGGAGTGGGGGACAGGGGTTCAATGAGCAGTTCTTC. This sequence encodes CAWSGGQGFNEQFF. The chain links TRBV30 to TRBJ2-1; 10 bases match TRBD1. This CDR3 has 14 residues. The V segment lost 1 base and the J segment 6 bases; nucleotides outside the gene matches: 3. Germline loops: CDR1 GTSNPN, CDR2 SVGIG (reference sequence).

The chain has TRBV5-6 and TRBJ2-1, with D unclear. The germline gives CDR1 SGHDT, CDR2 YYEEEE. The CDR3 is 13 amino acids. The V end lost 0 bases, the J end lost 5 bases, and 6 bases lay between the germline ends. The DNA of the CDR3 is TGTGCCAGCAGCTTGGTTGGGAACAATGAGCAGTTCTTC. Translated: CASSLVGNNEQFF.

V gene TRBV9 combines with J gene TRBJ1-1; D ambiguous. The V end lost 7 bases, the J end lost 0 bases, and 16 bases lay between the germline ends. CDR3 size: 15 residues. CDR1 is SGDLS, CDR2 YYNGEE, per germline. As DNA, the CDR3 is TGTGCCAGCGGAGACGAGGAGGGCATGAACACTGAAGCTTTCTTT. As protein: CASGDEEGMNTEAFF.

This clone was picked up one time. The chain joins TRBV9 to TRBJ2-3, with TRBD2 matching over 11 bases. V gave up 5 bases and J gave up 7 bases; unmatched junction bases: 9. Per germline, CDR1 SGDLS and CDR2 YYNGEE. The CDR3 covers 15 residues. The CDR3 coding sequence is TGTGCCAGCAGTGCGACTAGCGGGATGCTGAATACGCAGTATTTT. Its protein is CASSATSGMLNTQYF.

The CDR3 DNA is TGTGCCAGCAGCCACCCCTTGGGGGGGAAGTCCTACAATGAGCAGTTCTTC. As protein: CASSHPLGGKSYNEQFF. This rearrangement joins TRBV7-9 to TRBJ2-1; 7 nucleotides match TRBD2. The germline V gene encodes CDR1 SEHNR and CDR2 FQNEAQ (reference sequence). CDR3 size: 17 residues. Trimming took 5 bases from V and 1 from J; bases not matched to a gene: 11.

The V gene is TRBV6-6, the J gene TRBJ2-7; 7 bases match TRBD1. The trim removed 6 bases at V and 3 bases at J, leaving 8 bases unmatched. CDR3 length: 14 residues. Per the germline V gene, CDR1 is MNHNY and CDR2 is SVGAGI (reference sequence). The DNA of the CDR3 is TGTGCCAGCAGCCGCGACAGGGCCCTCTACGAGCAGTACTTC. Translated: CASSRDRALYEQYF.

The chain uses TRBV13 and TRBJ2-3; weak D call: TRBD2 (6 bases). Germline CDR1 is PRHDT and CDR2 is FYEKMQ (reference sequence). This CDR3 region has 16 residues. Trimming pared 5 bases from V and 2 bases from J, leaving 17 bases between. The CDR3 nucleotides read TGTGCCAGCAGCCCCAATGGGGGGAACCCCACAGATACGCAGTATTTT. Protein sequence: CASSPNGGNPTDTQYF.

The chain uses TRBV11-2 and TRBJ2-7; D call uncertain. Trimming pared 4 bases from V and 1 base from J, leaving 8 bases between. Looked up from germline, CDR1 is SGHAT and CDR2 is FQNNGV. CDR3 length equals 13 residues. In DNA form, the CDR3 reads TGTGCCAGCAGCTCAAGGGCTTCCTACGAGCAGTACTTC. Its protein product is CASSSRASYEQYF.

The chain uses TRBV19 and TRBJ2-1; D gene uncertain. From germline, CDR1 is LNHDA and CDR2 SQIVND (reference sequence). V shed 7 bases and J shed 10 bases, with 11 bases lying between them. The CDR3 extends over 11 amino acids. The CDR3 reads CASISRQEQFF. The CDR3 DNA is TGTGCCAGTATTTCCCGCCAGGAGCAGTTCTTC.

About this clone itself: The sample holds other DNA sequences that translate to the same CDR3. The chain couples TRBV28 to TRBJ1-3, with D perhaps matching TRBD1 (5 bases). Germline V gene sequence: CDR1 MDHEN, CDR2 SYDVKM. The CDR3 is 15 residues long. Trimming removed 6 bases at V and 0 bases at J, with 12 bases between. Here the CDR3 reads CASSSTGDSGNTIYF. The DNA for the CDR3 is TGTGCCAGCAGCAGCACAGGAGACTCTGGAAACACCATATATTTT. Complete variable domain (other parts from reference TRBV28 and TRBJ1-3): DVKVTQSSRYLVKRTGEKVFLECVQDMDHENMFWYRQDPGLGLRLIYFSYDVKMKEKGDIPEGYSVSREKKERFSLILESASTNQTSMYLCASSSTGDSGNTIYFGEGSWLTVV.

This clone was seen more than once but under ten times. V is TRBV7-9 and J is TRBJ1-1; no clear D. V was trimmed by 5 bases and J by 4 bases, leaving 8 bases between them. The CDR3 length is 12 residues. CDR1 and CDR2 from the germline V gene are SEHNR and FQNEAQ (reference sequence). The CDR3 coding sequence is TGTGCCAGCAGCCGGGTGGCCACTGAAGCTTTCTTT. This sequence encodes CASSRVATEAFF.

The V gene is TRBV14, the J gene TRBJ1-2; D may be TRBD1 (6 bases). CDR1 is SGHDN, CDR2 FVKESK, per germline. The V gene lost 5 bases and the J gene lost 5 bases, with 15 bases spanning the gap. The CDR3 loop spans 14 amino acids. Here the CDR3 DNA reads TGTGCCAGCAGCGTAGGACAGACCATTTATGGCTACACCTTC. Translating gives CASSVGQTIYGYTF.